These 24 T cell receptor beta chains came from one sample sequenced in a study of T cells after yellow fever vaccination. TCRdb re-derived calls from the 5' RACE reads in MiXCR, one entry per CDR3 protein. The sample contains around 310,000 distinct CDR3 sequences, roughly 4.3% of which appear only once. Specimen: PBMCs, collected 5 days after the yellow fever booster vaccination. These receptors all stem from a man younger than 30 who received the YFV17D yellow fever vaccine.

This clonotype was picked up a small number of times. The J gene is TRBJ2-5, the V gene TRBV9; D not certain. The CDR3 consists of 14 residues. Germline V lookup: CDR1 SGDLS, CDR2 YYNGEE. The V end was cut by 0 bases, the J end by 4 bases, with 10 bases between. The CDR3, as DNA: TGTGCCAGCAGCGTAGGGTCAGGTCGAGAGACCCAGTACTTC. Encoded protein: CASSVGSGRETQYF.

Ten or more counts support this clonotype. This chain links TRBV28 with TRBJ2-7; maybe TRBD2 (6 bases). Germline loops: CDR1 MDHEN, CDR2 SYDVKM. This CDR3 comprises 14 residues. V was clipped by 5 bases and J by 0 bases, with 11 bases between them. CDR3 sequence: CASSPETSSYEQYV. CDR3 DNA sequence: TGTGCCAGCAGTCCGGAGACTAGCTCCTACGAGCAGTACGTC.

J is TRBJ2-6 and V is TRBV9; D remains ambiguous. The CDR3 is made up of 14 amino acids. Germline V gene data show CDR1 as SGDLS and CDR2 as YYNGEE. The V end was cut by 4 bases, the J end by 4 bases, with 9 bases between. The CDR3 loop is CASSLDVGANVLTF. The CDR3 DNA reads TGTGCCAGCAGCTTGGATGTGGGGGCCAACGTCCTGACTTTC.

In its sample, this clonotype was seen many times. The chain is built from TRBV4-3 and TRBJ1-6; 8 nucleotides match TRBD1. The CDR3 sequence is 17 residues long. Losses at the gene ends were 2 bases for V and 3 bases for J; bases not matched to a gene: 6. Germline CDR1 reads LGHNA; CDR2 reads YSLEER. The CDR3 nucleotides are TGCGCCAGCAGCCAACTGACCGGGACAGGCTATAATTCACCCCTCCACTTT. The encoded protein is CASSQLTGTGYNSPLHF.

This clonotype has just a few counts. This chain links TRBV7-9 with TRBJ2-2; no clear D gene. This CDR3 contains 12 residues. Germline CDR1 reads SEHNR; CDR2 reads FQNEAQ (reference sequence). Trimming stripped 5 bases from V and 6 bases from J, with 7 bases between. The CDR3 nucleotides are TGTGCCAGCAGCCCCCGGTCCGGGGAGCTGTTTTTT. Translation: CASSPRSGELFF.

This clonotype was found a few times. This chain uses TRBV9 with TRBJ2-1; no definite D call. Deletions cut 3 bases from V and 8 bases from J, with 9 bases between. The CDR3 totals 12 residues. CDR1 is SGDLS and CDR2 is YYNGEE in the germline V gene. The CDR3 DNA follows: TGTGCCAGCAGCGCCATAGTCGATGAGCAGTTCTTC. As protein: CASSAIVDEQFF.

This clonotype was seen at least ten times. The gene calls are TRBV21-1 and TRBJ1-2; the tabulated D call, TRBD1, remains unverified against the DNA. TRBV21-1 is described as a pseudogene. This CDR3 is 10 amino acids long. This CDR3 reads CARDSYGYTF. CDR3 DNA sequence: TGTGCCAGGGACAGTTATGGCTACACCTTC.

This clonotype appeared many times. This chain uses TRBV18 with TRBJ1-1, with TRBD1 matching over 7 bases. Germline trimming cut 2 bases from V and 10 bases from J; bases unmatched to any gene: 13. This CDR3 region has 15 residues. CDR1 is KGHSH and CDR2 is LQKENI in the germline V gene. The DNA for the CDR3 is TGTGCCAGCTCACCATCTATCGCAGGGGGGATTGCAGCTTTCTTT. Protein: CASSPSIAGGIAAFF.

The sample holds a few counts of this clonotype. The chain uses TRBV20-1 and TRBJ2-1; 8 bases agree with TRBD1. The V gene's germline CDR1 is DFQATT and CDR2 SNEGSKA (reference sequence). With V trimmed by 6 bases and J by 9 bases, 10 bases remained unmatched. The CDR3 contains 13 residues. The CDR3 sequence is CSATTGAGGEQFF. For the CDR3, the DNA is TGCAGTGCAACGACAGGGGCCGGGGGTGAGCAGTTCTTC.

This clonotype was found many times. V is TRBV5-1 and J is TRBJ1-2; TRBD1 might be the D (6 bases). V was trimmed by 5 bases and J by 5 bases, leaving 19 bases between them. The CDR3 has 15 residues. Germline V gene sequence: CDR1 SGHRS, CDR2 YFSETQ. The CDR3 is CASSAYEGGVYGYTF. In DNA, the CDR3 is TGCGCCAGCAGTGCCTACGAGGGGGGCGTATATGGCTACACCTTC.

This chain connects TRBV5-1 to TRBJ2-3, with TRBD2 identical over 9 bases. J lost 2 bases, V lost 6 bases, and 7 bases had no gene match. Germline V gene data show CDR1 as SGHRS and CDR2 as YFSETQ. This CDR3 is 15 amino acids long. The CDR3 region has the DNA TGCGCCAGCAACGTAGCGGGGGCCGTCACAGATACGCAGTATTTT. Protein sequence: CASNVAGAVTDTQYF.

A word on this clonotype: This may be a read error, as it is one base from a much larger clone. The chain links TRBV5-5 to TRBJ2-5, with 10 bases that match TRBD1. V gave up 0 bases and J gave up 12 bases; unmatched junction bases: 5. The CDR3 runs 13 residues. Germline V gene data show CDR1 as SGHKS and CDR2 as YYEKEE (reference sequence). The CDR3 sequence: CASSLVDRGAEYF. The CDR3 nucleotides read TGTGCCAGCAGCTTGGTGGACAGGGGGGCCGAGTACTTC.

Only a few counts were recorded for this clonotype. The chain is built from TRBV28 and TRBJ1-5, with D unclear. The germline V gene encodes CDR1 MDHEN and CDR2 SYDVKM. The CDR3 has 16 residues. The V gene lost 2 bases and the J gene lost 1 base, with 12 bases spanning the gap. The chain's CDR3 is CASSLKGRASNQPQHF. For the CDR3, the DNA is TGTGCCAGCAGTTTAAAGGGTAGGGCAAGCAATCAGCCCCAGCATTTT.

There are many counts of this clonotype. The chain is built from TRBV5-6 and TRBJ1-1; D is undetermined. CDR3 length: 17 residues. CDR1 SGHDT and CDR2 YYEEEE come from the germline V gene. V lost 0 bases and J 1 base, leaving 16 bases between the germline ends. CDR3: CASSLGGSGSTNTEAFF. Here the CDR3 DNA reads TGTGCCAGCAGCTTGGGTGGGAGTGGTTCGACGAACACTGAAGCTTTCTTT. Full variable domain (missing parts from reference TRBV5-6 and TRBJ1-1): DAGVTQSPTHLIKTRGQQVTLRCSPKSGHDTVSWYQQALGQGPQFIFQYYEEEERQRGNFPDRFSGHQFPNYSSELNVNALLLGDSALYLCASSLGGSGSTNTEAFFGQGTRLTVV.

This clonotype showed up just a few times. The rearrangement uses TRBV2 and TRBJ1-3; TRBD1 matches at 9 bases. V gave up 7 bases and J gave up 0 bases; unmatched junction bases: 4. The CDR3 length is 15 residues. Germline V gene data show CDR1 as SNHLY and CDR2 as FYNNEI. CDR3 loop: CASKKQGASGNTIYF. The CDR3, as DNA: TGTGCCAGCAAAAAACAGGGGGCCTCTGGAAACACCATATATTTT.

The gene calls are TRBV29-1 and TRBJ2-2; 9 positions match TRBD2. The CDR3 length is 13 residues. CDR1 is SQVTM, CDR2 ANQGSEA, per germline. With V trimmed by 7 bases and J by 5 bases, 5 bases remained unmatched. CDR3 DNA sequence: TGCAGCGCTAGCGGGGTAGGGACCGGGGAGCTGTTTTTT. Translation gives CSASGVGTGELFF.

The chain combines TRBV20-1 with TRBJ1-2; D gene uncertain. V lost 3 bases to trimming and J lost 2 bases, with 7 bases between them. Germline lookup yields CDR1 DFQATT and CDR2 SNEGSKA (reference sequence). The CDR3 runs 12 residues. The CDR3 sequence is CSASTQNYGYTF. The DNA of the CDR3 is TGCAGTGCTAGCACCCAAAACTATGGCTACACCTTC.

This clonotype has a handful of counts. The chain employs TRBV7-9 and TRBJ2-1; D tentatively fits TRBD1 or TRBD2 (5 bases each). CDR1 is SEHNR and CDR2 is FQNEAQ in the germline V gene (reference sequence). V was pared by 7 bases and J by 7 bases, with 14 bases between. This CDR3 contains 13 residues. The CDR3 is CASIGAALNEQFF. CDR3 sequence (DNA): TGTGCCAGCATCGGGGCGGCCTTGAATGAGCAGTTCTTC.

The V gene is TRBV12-3 or TRBV12-4, the J gene TRBJ1-5, with D possibly matching TRBD1 (6 bases). The V gene lost 5 bases and the J gene lost 0 bases, with 14 bases spanning the gap. The CDR3 is 16 amino acids. In nucleotides, the CDR3 is TGTGCCAGCAGTCCGGGAGGGGGGTATAGCAATCAGCCCCAGCATTTT. It specifies CASSPGGGYSNQPQHF.

This clonotype has more than one count but fewer than ten. The CDR3 loop reads CASSTQGYQPQHF. In DNA, the CDR3 is TGTGCCAGCAGCACACAGGGGTATCAGCCCCAGCATTTT. J is TRBJ1-5 and V is TRBV7-2, with TRBD1 matching over 7 bases. With V trimmed by 5 bases and J by 5 bases, 3 bases remained unmatched. Per the germline V gene, CDR1 is SGHTA and CDR2 is FQGNSA. This CDR3 spans 13 amino acids.

The table lists this clonotype with many counts. The V and J genes are TRBV6-2 or TRBV6-3 and TRBJ1-1, with D hard to call. Germline V gene lookup returns CDR1 MNHEY and CDR2 SVGEGT. The CDR3 extends over 12 amino acids. Trimming left V 2 bases short and J 7 bases short, with 8 bases between. The CDR3 DNA is TGTGCCAGCAGTTACGAGGGAGGTGAAGCTTTCTTT. The encoded protein is CASSYEGGEAFF.

This clonotype was found a few times. The CDR3 spells CASSLVGAKLFF. DNA for the CDR3: TGTGCCAGCAGCTTAGTGGGGGCTAAACTGTTTTTT. The chain links TRBV7-8 to TRBJ1-4, with a weak D call TRBD1 (6 bases). The CDR3 consists of 12 residues. Germline V lookup: CDR1 SGHVS, CDR2 FQNEAQ. V shed 1 base and J shed 11 bases, with 8 bases lying between them. Drawing the rest from reference TRBV7-8 and TRBJ1-4, the complete variable domain is GAGVSQSPRYKVAKRGQDVALRCDPISGHVSLFWYQQALGQGPEFLTYFQNEAQLDKSGLPSDRFFAERPEGSVSTLKIQRTQQEDSAVYLCASSLVGAKLFFGSGTQLSVL.

This clonotype has a count of ten or more. The chain links TRBV12-3 or TRBV12-4 to TRBJ2-2; tentative D call: TRBD1 (6 bases). The CDR3 is made up of 14 amino acids. Deletions cut 10 bases from V and 4 bases from J, with 16 bases between. CDR3 protein: CATRDTSGTGELFF. Written as DNA, the CDR3 is TGTGCCACCAGGGACACCTCGGGCACCGGGGAGCTGTTTTTT.

This clonotype showed up many times. This rearrangement joins TRBV20-1 to TRBJ1-4; D possibly corresponds to TRBD1 (6 bases). The CDR3 runs 11 residues. The V end was cut by 8 bases, the J end by 8 bases, with 12 bases between. The germline V gene has CDR1 DFQATT and CDR2 SNEGSKA (reference sequence). The CDR3 loop reads CSTWQGEKLFF. The CDR3 DNA sequence: TGCAGTACCTGGCAGGGGGAAAAACTGTTTTTT.